This TCR beta chain derives from a study of blood T cells in healthy people across ages. Study summary: Template switching retrieved approximately one barcoded beta molecule for each two T cells. The study, taken as a whole, reports: The recorded TCR beta diversity per million T cells decreased in a roughly linear manner with age. Calculation of diversity from one million T cells yielded estimates considered to be underestimates. Researchers report that TCR beta diversity correlated strongly with naive T cell percentage.

Primers used in a second PCR of roughly 7 to 12 cycles were a sample-barcoded 5' primer and a J-beta primer mix. In TCRdb, the 5' RACE reads were re-called with MiXCR into one record per CDR3 protein. The table shows 1.6 million or so distinct CDR3 sequences, with roughly 30% occurring only once. V was pared by 3 bases and J by 4 bases, with 10 bases of the junction left unmatched. The length of the CDR3 is 17 residues. Germline V CDR1 and CDR2: SGHRS, YFSETQ. On this clonotype: Its antigen remains unidentified.

The specimen sequenced was blood. This TCR was recovered from a woman aged 25 to 45 in good health. V and J are TRBV5-1 and TRBJ2-1; TRBD2 matches 10 bases. CDR3 nucleotide sequence: TGCGCCAGCAGCTCCTGGACTAGCGGACCTGATTACAATGAGCAGTTCTTC. This sequence encodes CASSSWTSGPDYNEQFF.